A single sample gave rise to the 21 T cell receptor beta chains below, sequenced in a study of CD8 T cells in ankylosing spondylitis. TCRdb passed the 5' RACE reads through MiXCR, listing each CDR3 protein once. The sample contains roughly 700,000 distinct CDR3 sequences, about 20% of which appear only once. No antigens are known for them. Study-wide results and caveats: Several highly homologous variants made up a TCR beta motif, and this motif appeared characteristic of ankylosing spondylitis blood.

The sample consisted of blood, either unsorted or a sorted T cell fraction (not recorded which). Receptor source: a male donor with ankylosing spondylitis.

This chain connects TRBV20-1 to TRBJ2-2; either TRBD1 or TRBD2 may fit D (6 bases each). Trimming removed 2 bases at V and 4 bases at J, with 14 bases between. This CDR3 spans 15 amino acids. Germline values: CDR1 DFQATT, CDR2 SNEGSKA (reference sequence). The DNA of the CDR3 is TGCAGTGCTAGACCCGCGGGGACATCCACCGGGGAGCTGTTTTTT. Amino acids: CSARPAGTSTGELFF.

The chain joins TRBV7-6 to TRBJ2-1; 15 positions agree with TRBD2. CDR3 length equals 17 residues. Germline-derived CDR1 and CDR2 are SGHVS and FNYEAQ. The ends lost 6 bases at V and 7 bases at J; junction bases unmatched: 10. The CDR3, as DNA: TGTGCCAGCAGTAAAACGACCGGGACTAGCGGGAGGAATGAGCAGTTCTTC. Its translation: CASSKTTGTSGRNEQFF.

A few counts support this clonotype. The chain is built from TRBV10-3 and TRBJ2-5, with a weak D call TRBD2 (5 bases). This CDR3 has 14 amino acids. The germline V gene has CDR1 ENHRY and CDR2 SYGVKD. V lost 2 bases to trimming and J lost 5 bases, with 12 bases between them. CDR3 residues: CAISEGPRGETQYF. The CDR3 bases are TGTGCCATCAGTGAGGGCCCCCGAGGGGAGACCCAGTACTTC.

The chain links TRBV6-5 to TRBJ2-7, with 8 bases lining up with TRBD2. J gave up 1 base and V 2 bases, and 4 bases lay outside the gene matches. This CDR3 is built from 15 residues. Germline V lookup: CDR1 MNHEY, CDR2 SVGAGI. The CDR3 nucleotides read TGTGCCAGCAGTTACGAAACTAGCGGTTCCTACGAGCAGTACTTC. Its translation is CASSYETSGSYEQYF.

This clonotype was counted only a few times. The chain has TRBV5-1 and TRBJ2-7, with D possibly TRBD1 on 5 matching bases. V was pared by 5 bases and J by 1 base, with 16 bases between. The CDR3 consists of 15 residues. CDR1 is SGHRS, CDR2 YFSETQ, per germline. CDR3 sequence: CASRPSPTDSYEQYF. The CDR3 DNA reads as TGCGCCAGCAGACCATCCCCGACAGATTCCTACGAGCAGTACTTC. Complete variable domain (other parts from reference TRBV5-1 and TRBJ2-7): KAGVTQTPRYLIKTRGQQVTLSCSPISGHRSVSWYQQTPGQGLQFLFEYFSETQRNKGNFPGRFSGRQFSNSRSEMNVSTLELGDSALYLCASRPSPTDSYEQYFGPGTRLTVT.

In its sample, this clonotype was seen a few times. The J gene is TRBJ2-1, the V gene TRBV11-2; the D gene is possibly TRBD2 (7 bases). Germline-derived CDR1 and CDR2 are SGHAT and FQNNGV. V lost 7 bases and J lost 3, with 13 bases in between. The CDR3 consists of 14 residues. This chain's CDR3 is CASIAGANYNEQFF. The CDR3 region has the DNA TGTGCCAGCATTGCGGGGGCCAACTACAATGAGCAGTTCTTC.

The CDR3: CASRSLAGGYEQYF. The CDR3 DNA sequence: TGCGCCAGCAGGTCACTAGCGGGTGGGTACGAGCAGTACTTC. The rearrangement joins TRBV5-1 to TRBJ2-7; 9 bases agree with TRBD2. V lost 5 bases, J lost 4 bases, and 7 bases stayed unmatched. Germline CDR1 and CDR2: SGHRS and YFSETQ. The CDR3 is 14 amino acids.

The V gene is TRBV7-9, the J gene TRBJ2-1; D uncertain. CDR1 and CDR2 (germline): SEHNR, FQNEAQ (reference sequence). The CDR3 totals 16 residues. Trimming removed 4 bases from V and 0 bases from J, with 13 bases in between. DNA of the CDR3: TGTGCCAGCAGCTCGCAGAGCCTGAGCTCCTACAATGAGCAGTTCTTC. It specifies CASSSQSLSSYNEQFF.

This clonotype was seen more than once but under ten times. The chain couples TRBV6-5 to TRBJ1-5; no reliable D call. V was shortened by 2 bases and J by 7 bases, with 9 bases between the two germline ends. Germline CDR1 is MNHEY and CDR2 is SVGAGI. The CDR3 has 13 residues. CDR3 sequence (DNA): TGTGCCAGCAGTTACGGGCCGGGCCAGCCCCAGCATTTT. This gives the protein CASSYGPGQPQHF.

The chain links TRBV12-3 or TRBV12-4 to TRBJ1-1; D gene ambiguous. The germline V and J ends were trimmed by 8 bases and 0 bases, with 10 bases remaining between them. This CDR3 region has 13 residues. Here the CDR3 DNA reads TGTGCCAGCTGGTTGGGGTTGAACACTGAAGCTTTCTTT. Translated, it gives CASWLGLNTEAFF.

The chain has TRBV20-1 and TRBJ2-1; TRBD2 matches at 8 bases. This CDR3 has 13 amino acids. Germline V gene lookup returns CDR1 DFQATT and CDR2 SNEGSKA (reference sequence). V shed 5 bases, J shed 2 bases, and the junction held 2 bases outside the gene matches. The CDR3 reads CSASGLAYNEQFF. The CDR3 nucleotides are TGCAGTGCTTCGGGACTAGCCTACAATGAGCAGTTCTTC.

This clonotype appeared a few times. V gene TRBV4-3 combines with J gene TRBJ2-7, with a weak D call TRBD1 (5 bases). CDR3 length: 15 residues. Germline V lookup: CDR1 LGHNA, CDR2 YSLEER. Trimming stripped 1 base from V and 3 bases from J, with 13 bases between. The CDR3 region has the DNA TGCGCCAGCAGCCAAGGTTTCAGGGTAGACTACGAGCAGTACTTC. Residues: CASSQGFRVDYEQYF.

The chain joins TRBV10-3 to TRBJ1-1; 9 positions agree with TRBD1. V lost 6 bases and J lost 1; bases outside the gene matches: 6. CDR3 size: 15 residues. The germline gives CDR1 ENHRY, CDR2 SYGVKD. CDR3 nucleotides: TGTGCCATCAGGAGGACAGGGGAGGGGAACACTGAAGCTTTCTTT. Protein: CAIRRTGEGNTEAFF.

The chain recombines TRBV12-3 or TRBV12-4 with TRBJ1-5, with TRBD1 matching over 8 bases. V gave up 6 bases and J gave up 7 bases; unmatched junction bases: 11. The CDR3 has 15 amino acids. The CDR3 loop is CASSSGQGQRQPQHF. The DNA for the CDR3 is TGTGCCAGCAGCAGCGGACAGGGCCAGAGGCAGCCCCAGCATTTT.

This clonotype was counted a few times. The chain has TRBV5-6 and TRBJ2-7, with a possible D match to TRBD2 (6 bases). CDR3 length: 12 amino acids. Trimming stripped 4 bases from V and 11 bases from J, with 16 bases between. Germline CDR1 and CDR2: SGHDT and YYEEEE. Here the CDR3 reads CASSRTSWGEYF. The CDR3 DNA reads as TGTGCCAGCAGCCGCACGTCCTGGGGGGAGTACTTC.

The chain links TRBV6-2 or TRBV6-3 to TRBJ2-5; 7 bases agree with TRBD2. J was trimmed by 2 bases and V by 6 bases; bases with no gene match: 9. The CDR3 totals 15 residues. Germline V gene data show CDR1 as MNHEY and CDR2 as SVGEGT. The CDR3 is CASRPHSGLQETQYF. In DNA form, the CDR3 reads TGTGCCAGCAGACCTCATAGCGGGTTACAAGAGACCCAGTACTTC.

This clonotype showed up just a few times. The rearrangement links TRBV5-1 to TRBJ2-3, with D unclear. The germline gives CDR1 SGHRS, CDR2 YFSETQ. CDR3 size: 14 residues. V shed 0 bases and J shed 5 bases, with 10 bases lying between them. The DNA of the CDR3 is TGCGCCAGCAGCTTGGTGGGGATCAGAGATACGCAGTATTTT. Translation gives CASSLVGIRDTQYF.

The chain recombines TRBV20-1 with TRBJ2-7; 11 bases align to TRBD1. CDR1 is DFQATT, CDR2 SNEGSKA, per germline (reference sequence). The CDR3 is 15 residues long. Losses at the gene ends were 6 bases for V and 5 bases for J; bases not matched to a gene: 12. The CDR3 loop is CSARNRDRGYDEQYF. CDR3 in DNA: TGCAGTGCCAGAAACCGGGACAGGGGGTACGACGAGCAGTACTTC.

The chain links TRBV7-3 to TRBJ2-2; 8 bases line up with TRBD1. Trimming at V came to 2 bases and at J to 4 bases, leaving 9 bases not matched to a gene. The CDR3 is 17 amino acids. Germline V gene lookup returns CDR1 SGHTA and CDR2 FQGTGA. The CDR3 DNA reads TGTGCCAGCAGCTTACGGGGACAGGCGGGACGCACCGGGGAGCTGTTTTTT. This translates into CASSLRGQAGRTGELFF.

The CDR3 DNA reads TGCGCCAGCAGCTCCGGGGACAGGGCGAGCAATCAGCCCCAGCATTTT. Its protein product is CASSSGDRASNQPQHF. The rearrangement links TRBV5-1 to TRBJ1-5, with 9 bases that match TRBD1. The length of the CDR3 is 16 residues. Germline V gives CDR1 SGHRS, CDR2 YFSETQ. J lost 1 base, V lost 3 bases, and 5 bases had no gene match.

The rearrangement uses TRBV29-1 and TRBJ2-5, with 12 nucleotides matching TRBD1. In germline, CDR1 is SQVTM, CDR2 ANQGSEA. This CDR3 is built from 14 residues. The ends lost 8 bases at V and 4 bases at J; junction bases unmatched: 8. CDR3 sequence (DNA): TGCAGCCTCGGGACAGGGGGCGAAGGAGAGACCCAGTACTTC. Translation gives CSLGTGGEGETQYF.